The 8 T cell receptor beta chains presented below share a single source sample, sequenced in a study of CD8 T cells in ankylosing spondylitis. The antigens of these receptors remain unknown. TCRdb re-called the 5' RACE reads with MiXCR, one entry per CDR3 protein. The sample comprises approximately 440,000 distinct CDR3 sequences, more than 15% of which are singletons, and 0.95% to 1.1% rests with the top ten. Regarding the study as a whole: Among TCR beta sequences, a motif of eight highly homologous variants appeared characteristic of ankylosing spondylitis blood.

The sequencing input was blood, either unsorted or a sorted T cell fraction (not recorded which). The receptor set was obtained from a male donor with ankylosing spondylitis.

This rearrangement joins TRBV27 to TRBJ2-3; D possibly corresponds to TRBD2 (6 bases). The CDR3 totals 15 residues. Trimming took off 4 bases at V and 1 base at J, with 12 bases between the two ends. Per germline, CDR1 MNHEY and CDR2 SMNVEV (reference sequence). CDR3 in amino acids: CASSSPGVGTDTQYF. DNA of the CDR3: TGTGCCAGCAGTTCCCCGGGGGTTGGCACAGATACGCAGTATTTT.

This clonotype has a count of ten or more. The chain is built from TRBV12-3 or TRBV12-4 and TRBJ1-5; TRBD1 matches 8 bases. Trimming removed 6 bases from V and 3 bases from J; junction bases left unmatched: 7. The CDR3 is 15 amino acids. In DNA form, the CDR3 reads TGTGCCAGCAGCAAGACAGGGGAGGACAATCAGCCCCAGCATTTT. Translation gives CASSKTGEDNQPQHF.

The J gene is TRBJ2-3, the V gene TRBV29-1, with TRBD2 identical over 8 bases. In germline, CDR1 is SQVTM, CDR2 ANQGSEA. The CDR3 runs to 14 residues. V trimming: 6 bases; J trimming: 2 bases; junction bases outside the gene matches: 7. The CDR3 DNA is TGCAGCGTCCATCGTAGCGGGAACACAGATACGCAGTATTTT. Translated: CSVHRSGNTDTQYF.

In this sample, this clonotype turned up a few times. The rearrangement uses TRBV6-2 or TRBV6-3 and TRBJ2-2; tentatively, D is TRBD2 (5 bases). Trimming removed 0 bases at V and 5 bases at J, with 13 bases between. CDR3 length: 16 amino acids. CDR1 and CDR2 from the germline V gene are MNHEY and SVGEGT. The chain's CDR3 is CASSYSFGVSTGELFF. DNA of the CDR3: TGTGCCAGCAGTTACTCGTTCGGGGTTTCAACCGGGGAGCTGTTTTTT.

The V call is TRBV18, the J call TRBJ2-7; D perhaps matches TRBD2 (5 bases). The CDR3 covers 13 residues. Trimming cost V 3 bases and J 4 bases, with 10 bases left between them. Germline CDR1 KGHSH, CDR2 LQKENI. The CDR3 region has the DNA TGTGCCAGCTCACCTAACGGGGAGTACGAGCAGTACTTC. Amino acid sequence: CASSPNGEYEQYF.

This chain uses TRBV28 with TRBJ1-3; no firm D call. This CDR3 region has 16 residues. Trimming shortened V by 3 bases and J by 0 bases, and 12 bases separated the two germline ends. Germline CDR1 MDHEN, CDR2 SYDVKM. The CDR3 DNA follows: TGTGCCAGCAGTTTCTCTGCAGGCCCCTCTGGAAACACCATATATTTT. This codes for CASSFSAGPSGNTIYF.

A few counts support this clonotype. The J gene is TRBJ1-1, the V gene TRBV20-1, with D unresolved. Deletions cut 4 bases from V and 3 bases from J, with 12 bases between. The CDR3 length is 13 residues. The germline gives CDR1 DFQATT, CDR2 SNEGSKA (reference sequence). The CDR3 sequence is CSATPTLYTEAFF. The CDR3 nucleotides read TGCAGTGCTACCCCGACCCTATACACTGAAGCTTTCTTT.

In its sample, this clonotype was seen a few times. The chain links TRBV12-3 or TRBV12-4 to TRBJ2-7; 7 nucleotides agree with TRBD1. V was pared by 3 bases and J by 0 bases, with 8 bases of the junction left unmatched. The CDR3 has 16 amino acids. The CDR3 DNA follows: TGTGCCAGCAGTTTTTCCAGGGGACAGCCCTCCTACGAGCAGTACTTC. Translated: CASSFSRGQPSYEQYF.